The 18 T cell receptor beta chains given below trace back to one sample, sequenced in a study of blood T cells in healthy people across ages. Next came a second PCR, run for about 6 to 12 cycles, which used a sample-barcoded 5' primer along with a J-beta primer mix. TCRdb reprocessed the 5' RACE reads with MiXCR, giving one entry per CDR3 protein. The sample contains 700,000 or so distinct CDR3 sequences, about 43% of which appear only once. Source material: blood. All receptors derive from an elderly man in good health.

The V call is TRBV29-1, the J call TRBJ1-2; D gene unclear. CDR3 length: 12 amino acids. Trimming took off 2 bases at V and 0 bases at J, with 4 bases between the two ends. Germline assignment: CDR1 SQVTM and CDR2 ANQGSEA. CDR3 amino acids: CSVETPNYGYTF. In DNA form, the CDR3 reads TGCAGCGTTGAAACACCTAACTATGGCTACACCTTC. Looking up the rest from reference TRBV29-1 and TRBJ1-2 gives the full variable domain: SAVISQKPSRDICQRGTSLTIQCQVDSQVTMMFWYRQQPGQSLTLIATANQGSEATYESGFVIDKFPISRPNLTFSTLTVSNMSPEDSSIYLCSVETPNYGYTFGSGTRLTVV.

This rearrangement joins TRBV4-3 to TRBJ2-7; D is undetermined. The J call may be wrong; the DNA end is better matched by TRBJ2-5. The length of the CDR3 is 17 residues. Germline values: CDR1 LGHNA, CDR2 YSLEER. CDR3 residues: CASSQDLGSRHMGTQYF. CDR3 DNA: TGCGCCAGCAGCCAAGATCTAGGGTCCCGTCATATGGGGACCCAGTACTTC.

The chain couples TRBV10-2 to TRBJ2-3, with TRBD1 matching 9 bases. This CDR3 is built from 17 residues. Trimming at V came to 4 bases and at J to 3 bases, leaving 11 bases not matched to a gene. The germline V gene encodes CDR1 WSHSY and CDR2 SAAADI. This CDR3 is CASSVRPRTGATDTQYF. CDR3 DNA: TGCGCCAGCAGTGTGCGGCCCAGGACAGGGGCAACAGATACGCAGTATTTT.

This chain joins TRBV12-3 or TRBV12-4 and TRBJ1-5; D might be TRBD1 (5 bases). This CDR3 region has 15 residues. V gave up 4 bases and J gave up 3 bases, with 13 bases separating them. The CDR3 reads CASSSQTDPNQPQHF. CDR3 in DNA: TGTGCCAGCAGTTCCCAGACAGACCCCAATCAGCCCCAGCATTTT.

This clonotype was counted at least ten times. The chain carries TRBV28 and TRBJ2-7; D not resolved. The CDR3 covers 13 residues. Germline-derived CDR1 and CDR2 are MDHEN and SYDVKM. V lost 10 bases and J lost 1, with 14 bases in between. CDR3: CATRSDISYEQYF. Here the CDR3 DNA reads TGTGCCACCAGATCCGACATTTCCTACGAGCAGTACTTC.

This clonotype was picked up a small number of times. The V call is TRBV6-2 or TRBV6-3, the J call TRBJ2-7; the D gene is possibly TRBD2 (5 bases). The CDR3 has 15 amino acids. Per the germline V gene, CDR1 is MNHEY and CDR2 is SVGEGT. The germline V and J ends were trimmed by 2 bases and 4 bases, with 15 bases remaining between them. CDR3: CASSYLTLGDYEQYF. The DNA for the CDR3 is TGTGCCAGCAGTTACCTGACTTTGGGAGATTACGAGCAGTACTTC.

The J gene is TRBJ2-1, the V gene TRBV29-1; D is possibly TRBD2 (5 bases). Germline CDR1 reads SQVTM; CDR2 reads ANQGSEA. The CDR3 has 15 residues. V dropped 8 bases and J dropped 0 bases, with 17 bases sitting between them. As DNA, the CDR3 is TGCAGCTCAGAGCGGCCACTCAGCTCCTACAATGAGCAGTTCTTC. Encoded protein: CSSERPLSSYNEQFF.

As for this clonotype: At one boundary the junction diverges from the germline segment, which might be a read error. This chain connects TRBV27 to TRBJ2-7; 7 bases align to TRBD1. The end of the DNA is better explained by TRBJ2-5, so the J call may be wrong. The germline V gene has CDR1 MNHEY and CDR2 SMNVEV (reference sequence). CDR3 length: 18 amino acids. Here the CDR3 reads CVSSSSRGQQYYKETQYF. CDR3 sequence (DNA): TGTGTCAGCAGTTCCTCTCGGGGACAGCAATACTATAAAGAGACCCAGTACTTC.

This chain uses TRBV21-1 with TRBJ1-1. TRBV21-1 is recorded as a pseudogene. The CDR3 covers 15 residues. The CDR3 nucleotides are TGTGCCAGCAGCAATGGGAGTCCCTTGAGTACTGAAGCTTTCTTT. This translates into CASSNGSPLSTEAFF.

The rearrangement uses TRBV4-2 and TRBJ1-1, with 7 nucleotides matching TRBD1. Germline CDR1 is LGHNA and CDR2 is YNFKEQ. V was clipped by 3 bases and J by 8 bases; unmatched bases: 3. The length of the CDR3 is 12 residues. CDR3 sequence (DNA): TGTGCCAGCAGCCAGGAACAGGGGGAAGCTTTCTTT. Its protein is CASSQEQGEAFF.

The chain employs TRBV7-2 and TRBJ2-1, with a possible D match to TRBD2 (6 bases). Germline V lookup: CDR1 SGHTA, CDR2 FQGNSA. This CDR3 is 17 amino acids long. V lost 2 bases and J 1 base, leaving 15 bases between the germline ends. Here the CDR3 reads CASSLSPAGRSYNEQFF. CDR3 sequence (DNA): TGTGCCAGCAGCTTATCCCCCGCGGGACGATCCTACAATGAGCAGTTCTTC. Combining the CDR3 with reference TRBV7-2 and TRBJ2-1 gives the whole variable domain GAGVSQSPSNKVTEKGKDVELRCDPISGHTALYWYRQSLGQGLEFLIYFQGNSAPDKSGLPSDRFSAERTGGSVSTLTIQRTQQEDSAVYLCASSLSPAGRSYNEQFFGPGTRLTVL.

V usage is TRBV27 and J usage is TRBJ2-1; 7 bases map to TRBD1. The CDR3 covers 15 residues. The V and J ends lost 5 bases and 9 bases, in that order; junction bases with no gene match: 13. Germline V gene lookup returns CDR1 MNHEY and CDR2 SMNVEV (reference sequence). CDR3 sequence: CASSPAGGRRGEQFF. The CDR3 DNA follows: TGTGCCAGCAGTCCCGCAGGGGGACGGCGTGGTGAGCAGTTCTTC.

The chain is built from TRBV12-3 or TRBV12-4 and TRBJ2-5, with D perhaps being TRBD1 or TRBD2 (5 bases each). There are 13 residues in the CDR3. V was pared by 3 bases and J by 9 bases, with 14 bases between. CDR3 loop: CASSFGGRVPQYF. CDR3 coding DNA: TGTGCCAGCAGTTTTGGGGGAAGGGTGCCCCAGTACTTC.

This chain uses TRBV28 with TRBJ2-1; perhaps D is TRBD1 or TRBD2 (5 bases each). The germline V and J ends were trimmed by 5 bases and 4 bases, with 15 bases remaining between them. The CDR3 is made up of 15 amino acids. The germline V gene encodes CDR1 MDHEN and CDR2 SYDVKM. As DNA, the CDR3 is TGTGCCAGCAGTACCCCCGGGACGGCTTACAATGAGCAGTTCTTC. Translation gives CASSTPGTAYNEQFF.

This clonotype was observed many times. The chain recombines TRBV29-1 with TRBJ2-7, with a tentative D call TRBD1 (7 bases). Germline V lookup: CDR1 SQVTM, CDR2 ANQGSEA. The germline V and J ends were trimmed by 7 bases and 6 bases, with 25 bases remaining between them. The CDR3 contains 15 residues. CDR3: CSARSLRQGGREQYF. The CDR3 region has the DNA TGCAGCGCTCGGTCGCTGCGGCAGGGGGGACGCGAGCAGTACTTC.

This rearrangement joins TRBV5-6 to TRBJ1-4; 9 nucleotides align to TRBD1. V lost 4 bases to trimming and J lost 6 bases; unmatched junction nucleotides: 7. The V gene's germline CDR1 is SGHDT and CDR2 YYEEEE. The CDR3 is made up of 15 amino acids. The CDR3 sequence: CASSPGQGRDEKLFF. The CDR3 bases are TGTGCCAGCAGCCCAGGACAGGGGCGGGATGAAAAACTGTTTTTT.

The chain is built from TRBV29-1 and TRBJ2-5, with 7 nucleotides matching TRBD1. This CDR3 contains 15 residues. Germline V gives CDR1 SQVTM, CDR2 ANQGSEA. The V segment lost 0 bases and the J segment 1 base; nucleotides outside the gene matches: 5. CDR3 in DNA: TGCAGCGTTGAAGATCCGGGACAGTTCCAAGAGACCCAGTACTTC. Translated: CSVEDPGQFQETQYF.

This clonotype appeared a few times. V usage is TRBV6-1 and J usage is TRBJ1-6, with D possibly TRBD1 on 5 matching bases. The CDR3 is 13 residues long. Germline assignment: CDR1 MNHNS and CDR2 SASEGT. Trimming shortened V by 3 bases and J by 18 bases, and 18 bases separated the two germline ends. CDR3: CASSESWIGQGHF. The CDR3 nucleotides read TGTGCCAGCAGTGAGAGTTGGATTGGGCAGGGCCACTTT.